The clone carrying this T cell receptor beta chain occurred a few times. The antigen remains unidentified. This specimen comes from a study of response to subunit inactivated influenza vaccine. Study conclusions and caveats: Every seasonal influenza vaccination brings in few new T cells, the authors suggested.

The CDR3 loop spans 17 amino acids. Germline values: CDR1 MDHEN, CDR2 SYDVKM. The V gene lost 5 bases and the J gene lost 2 bases, with 19 bases spanning the gap. MiXCR was run by TCRdb on the RT-PCR reads, yielding one entry per CDR3 protein. The sample has roughly 650,000 distinct CDR3 sequences, less than 15% seen once; the top ten hold approximately 7.6%. V usage is TRBV28 and J usage is TRBJ2-1; TRBD2 might be the D (6 bases). The source of this sequence is a middle-aged man who received an inactivated influenza vaccine. This specimen consisted of PBMCs from blood, obtained 14 to 15 days before vaccination. In DNA form, the CDR3 reads TGTGCCAGCAGTCCTCTTATGTCCGGGGGAGCCTACAATGAGCAGTTCTTC. Translated: CASSPLMSGGAYNEQFF.